These 11 T cell receptor beta chains share one sample of origin, sequenced in a study of blood T cells in healthy people across ages. A second PCR, run for about 7 to 11 cycles, used a sample-barcoded 5' primer plus a J-beta primer mix. TCRdb reanalysed the 5' RACE reads using MiXCR and keeps one entry per CDR3 protein. The sample comprises 600,000 to 850,000 distinct CDR3 sequences, more than 40% of which are singletons, and 20% to 25% rests with the top ten. Source material: blood. These receptors were taken from a woman aged 55-75 years in good health.

The sample holds a few counts of this clonotype. The rearrangement uses TRBV28 and TRBJ2-3; D ambiguous. V gave up 3 bases and J gave up 3 bases, with 13 bases separating them. Germline V gene data show CDR1 as MDHEN and CDR2 as SYDVKM. This CDR3 has 15 residues. CDR3 residues: CASSFLGDKTDTQYF. The CDR3 bases are TGTGCCAGCAGTTTTTTGGGCGATAAGACAGATACGCAGTATTTT.

The V call is TRBV24-1, the J call TRBJ2-1; the match to TRBD2 covers 15 bases. With 4 bases clipped from V and 0 bases from J, the junction kept 9 bases outside the gene matches. CDR3 size: 20 residues. Per the germline V gene, CDR1 is KGHDR and CDR2 is SFDVKD. The CDR3 DNA is TGTGCCACCAGTGAACCTCCGGGACTAGCGGGAGGTCGCTCCTACAATGAGCAGTTCTTC. It encodes CATSEPPGLAGGRSYNEQFF.

The CDR3 protein is CSAAGGTSGASDTQYF. The CDR3 DNA sequence: TGCAGTGCGGCCGGTGGGACTAGCGGAGCTTCCGATACGCAGTATTTT. The V call is TRBV20-1, the J call TRBJ2-3; 11 bases agree with TRBD2. The CDR3 contains 16 residues. V lost 6 bases, J lost 6 bases, and 14 bases stayed unmatched. The germline gives CDR1 DFQATT, CDR2 SNEGSKA (reference sequence).

The genes are TRBV5-1 and TRBJ2-2; D may be TRBD2 (5 bases). Trimming took 0 bases from V and 6 from J, leaving 12 bases between them. Germline assignment: CDR1 SGHRS and CDR2 YFSETQ. This CDR3 comprises 15 residues. The CDR3 DNA reads as TGCGCCAGCAGCTTGGCTCTGGGCGGGTCCGGGGAGCTGTTTTTT. This translates into CASSLALGGSGELFF.

The sample holds many counts of this clonotype. This chain links TRBV21-1 with TRBJ2-7. TRBV21-1 is a known pseudogene. The CDR3 consists of 14 residues. The CDR3 sequence is CASSKLGSSYEQYF. The CDR3 coding sequence is TGTGCCAGCAGCAAACTAGGAAGCTCCTACGAGCAGTACTTC.

The V and J genes are TRBV14 and TRBJ2-3, with D unresolved. Per germline, CDR1 SGHDN and CDR2 FVKESK. Trimming removed 5 bases from V and 2 bases from J, with 17 bases in between. CDR3 length: 16 amino acids. The chain's CDR3 is CASSATGTSHTDTQYF. CDR3 in DNA: TGTGCCAGCAGCGCAACCGGAACATCTCACACAGATACGCAGTATTTT.

This chain links TRBV16 with TRBJ1-5, with D uncertain. V was shortened by 0 bases and J by 1 base, with 7 bases between the two germline ends. Germline CDR1 and CDR2: KGHSY and FQNENV. This CDR3 spans 15 amino acids. The CDR3 region has the DNA TGTGCCAGCAGCCAATCGCGGGCGAGCAATCAGCCCCAGCATTTT. Its translation is CASSQSRASNQPQHF.

The V and J genes are TRBV20-1 and TRBJ1-4, with D perhaps TRBD1 (5 bases). V was shortened by 3 bases and J by 2 bases, with 13 bases between the two germline ends. The CDR3 covers 15 residues. CDR1 and CDR2 from the germline V gene are DFQATT and SNEGSKA (reference sequence). Written as DNA, the CDR3 is TGCAGTGCTAGGGCAGGGAGCCCCACTAATGAAAAACTGTTTTTT. Translating gives CSARAGSPTNEKLFF.

The V and J genes are TRBV12-3 or TRBV12-4 and TRBJ1-2, with no clear D. The V end was cut by 5 bases, the J end by 3 bases, with 7 bases between. This CDR3 is 12 amino acids long. CDR3 sequence: CASSRNDYGYTF. Written as DNA, the CDR3 is TGTGCCAGCAGTCGAAACGACTATGGCTACACCTTC.

The sample holds many counts of this clonotype. The rearrangement uses TRBV4-2 and TRBJ2-7; weak D call: TRBD1 (5 bases). The germline V gene has CDR1 LGHNA and CDR2 YNFKEQ. V lost 0 bases and J lost 5, with 14 bases in between. The CDR3 consists of 15 residues. As DNA, the CDR3 is TGTGCCAGCAGCCAAGATTGGGCAGGGTTCAACGAGCAGTACTTC. Translated, it gives CASSQDWAGFNEQYF.

At least ten counts were recorded for this clonotype. The rearrangement links TRBV12-3 or TRBV12-4 to TRBJ1-5; no clear D gene. This CDR3 is built from 12 residues. Trimming pared 6 bases from V and 9 bases from J, leaving 12 bases between. Written as DNA, the CDR3 is TGTGCCAGCAGCTCAGGAGGGCGGCCCCAGCATTTT. It codes for CASSSGGRPQHF.